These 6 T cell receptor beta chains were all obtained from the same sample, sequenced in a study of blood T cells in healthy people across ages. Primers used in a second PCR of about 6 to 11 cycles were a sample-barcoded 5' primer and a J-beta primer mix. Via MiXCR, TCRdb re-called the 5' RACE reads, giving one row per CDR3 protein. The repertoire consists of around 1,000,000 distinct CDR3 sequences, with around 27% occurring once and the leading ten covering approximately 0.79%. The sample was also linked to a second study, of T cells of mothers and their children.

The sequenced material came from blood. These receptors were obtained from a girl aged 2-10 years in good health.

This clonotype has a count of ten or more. The CDR3 DNA is TGTGCCAGCAGCTTGATGGCTAGCGGCAACCCCTACGAGCAGTACTTC. Its protein is CASSLMASGNPYEQYF. This sequence joins TRBV5-6 and TRBJ2-7; 7 bases match TRBD2. J lost 2 bases, V lost 1 base, and 9 bases had no gene match. CDR1 SGHDT and CDR2 YYEEEE come from the germline V gene. There are 16 residues in the CDR3.

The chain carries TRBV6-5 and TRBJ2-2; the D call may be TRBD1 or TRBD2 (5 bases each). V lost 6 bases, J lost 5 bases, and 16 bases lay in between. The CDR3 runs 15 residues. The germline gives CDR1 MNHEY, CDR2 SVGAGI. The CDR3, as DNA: TGTGCCAGCAGGGATCATGGGACCTCAACCGGGGAGCTGTTTTTT. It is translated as CASRDHGTSTGELFF.

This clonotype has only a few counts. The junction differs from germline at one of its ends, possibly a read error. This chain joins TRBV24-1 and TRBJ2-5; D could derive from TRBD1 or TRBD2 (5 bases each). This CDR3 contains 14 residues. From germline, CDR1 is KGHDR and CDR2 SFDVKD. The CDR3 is CATSGTGPPYEQHF. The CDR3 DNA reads TGTGCCACCAGTGGAACGGGACCGCCCTACGAGCAGCACTTC.

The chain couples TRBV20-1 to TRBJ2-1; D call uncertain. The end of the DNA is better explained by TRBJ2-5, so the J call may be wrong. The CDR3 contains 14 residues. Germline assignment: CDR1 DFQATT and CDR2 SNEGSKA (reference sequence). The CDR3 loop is CSAPKSGTVETQYF. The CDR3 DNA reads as TGCAGTGCTCCTAAGTCAGGAACGGTGGAGACCCAGTACTTC.

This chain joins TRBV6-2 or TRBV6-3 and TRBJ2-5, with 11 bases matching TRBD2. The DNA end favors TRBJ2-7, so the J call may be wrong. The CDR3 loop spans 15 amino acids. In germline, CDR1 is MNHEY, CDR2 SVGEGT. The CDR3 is CASSTPGLADYEQYF. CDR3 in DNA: TGTGCCAGCAGTACCCCGGGACTAGCGGATTACGAGCAGTACTTC.

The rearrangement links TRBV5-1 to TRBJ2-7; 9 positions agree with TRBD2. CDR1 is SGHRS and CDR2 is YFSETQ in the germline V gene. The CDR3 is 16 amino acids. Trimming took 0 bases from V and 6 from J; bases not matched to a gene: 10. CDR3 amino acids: CASSLGFLAGEGEQYF. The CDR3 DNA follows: TGCGCCAGCAGCTTGGGGTTCTTAGCGGGAGAGGGCGAGCAGTACTTC.